This T cell receptor beta chain is drawn from a study of blood T cell repertoires in COVID-19. Overall study: The United States, Italy and Spain provided the acute and convalescent COVID-19 samples. Nucleic acid was either cDNA or gDNA, and it came from T cells, B-cell-depleted T cells, or PBMCs.

Sequencing was performed with immunoSEQ multiplex PCR; in TCRdb, only in-frame clones are kept and a portion is missing. The repertoire includes roughly 200,000 clones, about 81% of them detected once, and 10% to 15% sits in the top ten. The germline CDR1 and CDR2 sequences are LGHDT and YNNKEL (reference sequence). The length of the CDR3 is 12 residues. The V gene lost 5 bases and the J gene lost 2 bases, with 6 bases spanning the gap. During active infection, Seattle patients enrolled and were then monitored through disease. The sample consisted of peripheral blood. V and J are TRBV3-1 (or the pseudogene TRBV3-2) and TRBJ1-2; D is uncertain. The sequence came from a woman of 80 years or more with COVID-19, enrolled during active disease. The CDR3 sequence is CASSTRNYGYTF. The CDR3 coding sequence is TGTGCCAGCAGCACCAGGAACTATGGCTACACCTTC.